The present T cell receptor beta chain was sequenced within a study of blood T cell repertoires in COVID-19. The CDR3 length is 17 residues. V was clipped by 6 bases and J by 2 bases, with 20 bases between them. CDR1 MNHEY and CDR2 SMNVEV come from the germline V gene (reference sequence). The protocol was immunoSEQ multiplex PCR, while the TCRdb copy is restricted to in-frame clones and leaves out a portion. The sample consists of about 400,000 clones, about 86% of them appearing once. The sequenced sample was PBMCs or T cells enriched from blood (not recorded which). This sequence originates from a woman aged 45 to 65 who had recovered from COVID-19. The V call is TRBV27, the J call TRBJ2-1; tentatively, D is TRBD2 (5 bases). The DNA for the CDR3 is TGTGCCAGCAGCTTAGAAGCAGCGGAAAACCCCTACAATGAGCAGTTCTTC. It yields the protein CASSLEAAENPYNEQFF.